This record covers a single T cell receptor (beta chain). Authors' processing steps: Estimates of nucleated cell counts were drawn from the amplification of reference gene primers. Method: immunoSEQ multiplex PCR; TCRdb's copy keeps in-frame clones and lacks some. V and J calls and clone size come straight from that table; D and trimming were deduced from the DNA. The sample includes around 67,000 clones, around 79% of them seen just once. The data derive from a study of blood T cell repertoires in COVID-19. The source of this sequence is a woman aged 70-85 years with acute or convalescent COVID-19. The sequenced sample was peripheral blood.

CDR3 bases: TGTGCCAGCAGCCTCGGAGGTGGGGGGAAAACTGAAGCTTTCTTT. Translation gives CASSLGGGGKTEAFF. The genes are TRBV3-1 (or the pseudogene TRBV3-2) and TRBJ1-1; D perhaps matches TRBD1 (5 bases). The germline gives CDR1 LGHDT, CDR2 YNNKEL (reference sequence). V gave up 4 bases and J gave up 5 bases, with 17 bases separating them. CDR3 size: 15 residues.